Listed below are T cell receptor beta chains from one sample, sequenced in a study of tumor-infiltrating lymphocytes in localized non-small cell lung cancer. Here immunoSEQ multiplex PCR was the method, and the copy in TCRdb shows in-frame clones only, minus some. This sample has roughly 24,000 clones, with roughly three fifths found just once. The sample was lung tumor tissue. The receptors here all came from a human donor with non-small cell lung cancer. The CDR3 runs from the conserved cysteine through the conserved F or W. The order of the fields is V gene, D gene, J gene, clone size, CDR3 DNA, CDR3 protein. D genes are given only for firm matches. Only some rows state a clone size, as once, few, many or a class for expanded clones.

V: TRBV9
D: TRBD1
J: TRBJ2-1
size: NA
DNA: TGTGCCAGCAGCGTAGTAGGGGACAGGGCTTACAATGAGCAGTTCTTC
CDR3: CASSVVGDRAYNEQFF

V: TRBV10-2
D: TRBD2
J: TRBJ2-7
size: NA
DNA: TGCGCCAGCAGCCGTAGCGGGAGGTCCAACGAGCAGTACTTC
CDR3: CASSRSGRSNEQYF

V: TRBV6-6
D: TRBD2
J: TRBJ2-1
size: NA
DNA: TGTGCCAGCAGTATGACTAGCGGGGGGACCTACAATGAGCAGTTCTTC
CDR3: CASSMTSGGTYNEQFF

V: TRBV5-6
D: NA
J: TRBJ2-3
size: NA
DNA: TGTGCCAGCAGCTCCTCAGGGGGGGGCGCCACAGATACGCAGTATTTT
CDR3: CASSSSGGGATDTQYF

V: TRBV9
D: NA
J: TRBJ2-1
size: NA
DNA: TGTGCCAGCAGCGTAGCTAACAATGAGCAGTTCTTC
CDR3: CASSVANNEQFF

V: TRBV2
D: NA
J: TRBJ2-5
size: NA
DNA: TGTGCCAGCAGTGAATCCCTCCACCAGTACTTC
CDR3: CASSESLHQYF

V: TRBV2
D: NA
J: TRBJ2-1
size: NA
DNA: TGTGCCAGCAGTATTCGGGAAGAGCAGTTCTTC
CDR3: CASSIREEQFF

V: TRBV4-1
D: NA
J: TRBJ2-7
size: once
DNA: TGCGCCAGCAGCCAAGTGAGGGGCGGGGATTACGAGCAGTACTTC
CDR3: CASSQVRGGDYEQYF

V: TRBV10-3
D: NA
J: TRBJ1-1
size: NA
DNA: TGTGCCATCAGTGTAAAGGGACACAAAGCTTTCTTT
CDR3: CAISVKGHKAFF

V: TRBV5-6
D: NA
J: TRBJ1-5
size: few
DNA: TGTGCCAGCAGCTTGGCGGGGGCCCCGGCTCAGCCCCAGCATTTT
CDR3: CASSLAGAPAQPQHF